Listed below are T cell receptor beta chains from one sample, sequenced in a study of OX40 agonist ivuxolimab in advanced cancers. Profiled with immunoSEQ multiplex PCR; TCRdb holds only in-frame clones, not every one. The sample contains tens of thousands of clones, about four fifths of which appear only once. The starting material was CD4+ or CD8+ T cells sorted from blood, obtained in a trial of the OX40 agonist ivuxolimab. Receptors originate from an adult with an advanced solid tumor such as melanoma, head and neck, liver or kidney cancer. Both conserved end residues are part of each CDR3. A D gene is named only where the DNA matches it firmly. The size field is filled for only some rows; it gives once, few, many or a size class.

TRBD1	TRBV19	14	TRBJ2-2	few	CASSRGQGTGELFF	TGTGCCAGTAGTAGGGGACAGGGCACCGGGGAGCTGTTTTTT
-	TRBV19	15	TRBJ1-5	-	CASRPFGEGNQPQHF	TGTGCCAGTCGACCCTTCGGGGAAGGCAATCAGCCCCAGCATTTT
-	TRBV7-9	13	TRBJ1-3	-	CASRSAVGNTIYF	TGTGCCAGCAGGAGTGCTGTAGGAAACACCATATATTTT
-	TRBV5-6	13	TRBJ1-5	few	CASSKDRGQPQHF	TGTGCCAGCAGCAAAGACCGCGGGCAGCCCCAGCATTTT
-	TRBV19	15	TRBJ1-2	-	CASSDKLGSNYGYTF	TGTGCCAGTAGTGACAAATTAGGGAGTAACTATGGCTACACCTTC
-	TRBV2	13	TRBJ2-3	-	CASSFLTTDTQYF	TGTGCCAGCAGCTTCCTAACCACAGATACGCAGTATTTT
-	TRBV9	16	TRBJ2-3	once	CASSVVGEASTDTQYF	TGTGCCAGCAGCGTCGTCGGGGAAGCTAGCACAGATACGCAGTATTTT
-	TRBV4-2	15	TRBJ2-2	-	CASSQESVATGELFF	TGTGCCAGCAGCCAAGAATCGGTAGCCACCGGGGAGCTGTTTTTT
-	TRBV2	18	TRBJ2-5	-	CASSEATDRRPYQETQYF	TGTGCCAGCAGTGAAGCGACTGATAGGCGTCCGTACCAAGAGACCCAGTACTTC
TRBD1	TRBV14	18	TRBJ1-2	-	CASSQPSVNRGFLDGYTF	TGTGCCAGCAGCCAACCTTCCGTCAACAGGGGTTTCTTAGATGGCTACACCTTC
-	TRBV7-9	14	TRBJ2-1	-	CASSLVTGTNEQFF	TGTGCCAGCAGCTTAGTCACAGGGACCAATGAGCAGTTCTTC
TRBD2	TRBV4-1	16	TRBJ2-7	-	CASSQETSGSFNEQYF	TGCGCCAGCAGCCAAGAAACTAGCGGGAGTTTTAACGAGCAGTACTTC
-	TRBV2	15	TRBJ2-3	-	CASSAKGTSTDTQYF	TGTGCCAGCAGTGCGAAAGGGACTAGCACAGATACGCAGTATTTT
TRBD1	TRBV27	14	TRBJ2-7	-	CASSFGTGDQEQYF	TGTGCCAGCAGTTTTGGGACAGGGGATCAAGAGCAGTACTTC
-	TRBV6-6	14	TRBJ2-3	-	CASSLGGDVDTQYF	TGTGCCAGCAGCCTGGGCGGGGATGTAGATACGCAGTATTTT
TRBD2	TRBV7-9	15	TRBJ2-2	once	CASSPRRGDPGELFF	TGTGCCAGCAGCCCACGTCGGGGGGATCCCGGGGAGCTGTTTTTT
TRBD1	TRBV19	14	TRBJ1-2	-	CASTKQGENYGYTF	TGTGCCAGTACCAAACAGGGGGAGAACTATGGCTACACCTTC
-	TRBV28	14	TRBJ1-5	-	CASRYRQVRQPQHF	TGTGCCAGCCGATACCGACAGGTCCGGCAGCCCCAGCATTTT
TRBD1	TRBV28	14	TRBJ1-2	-	CASRGAGQVYGYTF	TGTGCCAGCAGAGGCGCGGGACAGGTCTATGGCTACACCTTC
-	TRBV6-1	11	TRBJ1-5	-	CASSPSAVQHF	TGTGCCAGCAGCCCCTCCGCCGTCCAGCATTTT
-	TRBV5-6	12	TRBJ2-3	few	CASSIKGDTQYF	TGTGCCAGCAGCATAAAGGGGGATACGCAGTATTTT
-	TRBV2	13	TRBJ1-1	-	CASSVDGVGEAFF	TGTGCCAGCAGTGTCGACGGGGTTGGGGAAGCTTTCTTT
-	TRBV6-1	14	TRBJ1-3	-	CAVGTEFSGNTIYF	TGTGCCGTCGGGACCGAGTTCTCTGGAAACACCATATATTTT
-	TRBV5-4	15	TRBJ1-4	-	CASSSGRATNEKLFF	TGTGCCAGCAGCTCAGGGAGGGCAACTAATGAAAAACTGTTTTTT
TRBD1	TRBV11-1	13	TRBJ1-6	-	CASNRQGGSPLHF	TGTGCCAGCAACAGACAGGGGGGTTCACCCCTCCACTTT
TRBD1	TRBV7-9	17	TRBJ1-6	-	CASSTTGTLAFDSPLHF	TGTGCCAGCAGCACGACAGGGACCCTCGCTTTCGATTCACCCCTCCACTTT
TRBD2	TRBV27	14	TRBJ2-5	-	CASWGLAEQETQYF	TGTGCCAGCTGGGGACTAGCGGAACAAGAGACCCAGTACTTC
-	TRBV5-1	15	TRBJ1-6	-	CASSPTGTYNSPLHF	TGCGCCAGCAGCCCCACAGGAACCTATAATTCACCCCTCCACTTT
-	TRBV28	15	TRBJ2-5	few	CASSPPRGVTETQYF	TGTGCCAGCAGTCCACCGAGAGGGGTGACGGAGACCCAGTACTTC
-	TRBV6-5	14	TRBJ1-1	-	CASSYTDGHTEAFF	TGTGCCAGCAGTTACACCGATGGACACACTGAAGCTTTCTTT
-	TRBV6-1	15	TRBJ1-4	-	CASREAGTANEKLFF	TGTGCCAGCAGGGAAGCCGGGACTGCAAATGAAAAACTGTTTTTT
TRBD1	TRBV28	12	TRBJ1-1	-	CASSPGTAEAFF	TGTGCCAGCAGTCCAGGGACAGCTGAAGCTTTCTTT
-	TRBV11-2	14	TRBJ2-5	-	CASSPPGSLETQYF	TGTGCCAGCAGCCCCCCGGGTAGTCTGGAGACCCAGTACTTC
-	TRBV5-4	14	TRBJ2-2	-	CASSLGPAAGELFF	TGTGCCAGCAGCTTGGGACCCGCGGCCGGGGAGCTGTTTTTT
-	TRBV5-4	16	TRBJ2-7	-	CASSRKGGSQAYEQYF	TGTGCCAGCAGCCGGAAGGGCGGTAGTCAAGCCTACGAGCAGTACTTC
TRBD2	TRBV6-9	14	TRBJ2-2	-	CASSVAGATGELFF	TGTGCCAGCAGTGTAGCGGGAGCTACCGGGGAGCTGTTTTTT
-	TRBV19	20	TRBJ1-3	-	CASSTSLFSPGHFSGNTIYF	TGTGCCAGTAGTACGTCGCTTTTTTCCCCGGGACACTTCTCTGGAAACACCATATATTTT
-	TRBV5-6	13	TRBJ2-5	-	CASSLPGAETQYF	TGTGCCAGCAGCTTGCCAGGGGCAGAGACCCAGTACTTC
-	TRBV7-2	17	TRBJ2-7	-	CASSLRRTGSSSYEQYF	TGTGCCAGCAGCTTGCGGAGGACGGGATCGAGCTCCTACGAGCAGTACTTC